This T cell receptor (beta chain) was captured by sequencing in a study of cytomegalovirus exposure and HLA in healthy donors. Broader study findings: Certain indistinguishable V segments, among them TRBV6-2 and TRBV6-3, were excluded. The authors later linked a missense DCLRE1C variant to TCR beta V- and J-gene trimming. Rarity characterized most TCR sequences, yet some public TCRs appeared in many donors.

Germline-derived CDR1 and CDR2 are MRHNA and SNTAGT. The CDR3 spans 13 residues. Trimming left V 8 bases short and J 4 bases short, with 14 bases between. Turning to this clone: Its target is not known.

Primers for the PCR totalled 60 Vbeta and 13 Jbeta. Authors' methods: An analysis that came later counted 80 million or so unique TCR beta chains, approximately 11 million shared. The table came from immunoSEQ multiplex PCR; TCRdb's copy has only in-frame clones and leaves some out. That table is the source of V, J and clone size, and D and trimming were worked out from the DNA. The table shows 180,000 or so clones, with about 59% occurring only once. The receptor was isolated from a man aged 40-55 years in good health and CMV-seronegative. Sequencing used PBMCs. This chain connects TRBV6-4 to TRBJ1-1, with a possible D match to TRBD1 (5 bases). The CDR3 DNA follows: TGTGCCAGCCGGGTGGGGCCCAGCACTGAAGCTTTCTTT. Its protein is CASRVGPSTEAFF.